A single sample gave rise to the 8 T cell receptor beta chains below, sequenced in a study of early T cells in non-severe SARS-CoV-2 infection. TCRdb analysed the 5' RACE reads with MiXCR anew, one entry per CDR3 protein. This sample has 50,000 to 70,000 distinct CDR3 sequences; under 10% occur once, and the top ten carry 3% to 4%. The source material was whole blood. The receptors originated from an adult who was a healthcare worker with PCR-confirmed SARS-CoV-2 infection or an uninfected control (not recorded which).

This clonotype was recorded at least ten times. This chain uses TRBV6-6 with TRBJ2-7; D unresolved. Germline CDR1 is MNHNY and CDR2 is SVGAGI (reference sequence). CDR3 length: 14 residues. V dropped 6 bases and J dropped 0 bases, with 12 bases sitting between them. CDR3 DNA sequence: TGTGCCAGCAGCCAGACCGCCAGCTCCTACGAGCAGTACTTC. Protein sequence: CASSQTASSYEQYF.

This clonotype came up a few times. The chain is built from TRBV4-1 and TRBJ2-1; 9 nucleotides align to TRBD2. Germline V gene lookup returns CDR1 MGHRA and CDR2 YSYEKL. Germline trimming cut 4 bases from V and 7 bases from J; bases unmatched to any gene: 8. The CDR3 is 15 residues long. The CDR3 nucleotides are TGCGCCAGCAGCCCTCTAGCGGGAAGGGGGAATGAGCAGTTCTTC. Translation: CASSPLAGRGNEQFF.

This clonotype was detected many times. V and J are TRBV10-1 and TRBJ2-7; D perhaps matches TRBD2 (6 bases). There are 15 residues in the CDR3. Germline V CDR1 and CDR2: WNHNN, SYGVQD (reference sequence). V lost 2 bases and J 0 bases, leaving 11 bases between the germline ends. CDR3 DNA: TGCGCCAGCAGTGAGACGGGGGTTCTCTCCTACGAGCAGTACTTC. The encoded protein is CASSETGVLSYEQYF.

The rearrangement uses TRBV29-1 and TRBJ2-5; D unresolved. CDR1 and CDR2 (germline): SQVTM, ANQGSEA. The CDR3 contains 12 residues. The V and J ends lost 4 bases and 2 bases respectively, with 8 bases between them. The CDR3 sequence: CSVVGGQETQYF. The CDR3 bases are TGCAGCGTTGTGGGTGGGCAAGAGACCCAGTACTTC.

This clonotype has only a few counts. J is TRBJ2-7 and V is TRBV10-2; D possibly matches TRBD1 or TRBD2 (5 bases each). Germline lookup yields CDR1 WSHSY and CDR2 SAAADI. Trimming removed 5 bases at V and 4 bases at J, with 15 bases between. The CDR3 is 14 amino acids. The DNA of the CDR3 is TGCGCCAGCAGTCGGGAAGGGGTACCATACGAGCAGTACTTC. This translates into CASSREGVPYEQYF.

This clonotype has at least ten counts. The chain recombines TRBV30 with TRBJ2-1; 10 positions agree with TRBD2. The CDR3 covers 14 residues. Trimming cost V 4 bases and J 5 bases; bases outside gene matches: 5. Germline V CDR1 and CDR2: GTSNPN, SVGIG (reference sequence). The CDR3 nucleotides are TGTGCCTGGACTCAGCTAGCGGGGGACAATGAGCAGTTCTTC. Translating it yields CAWTQLAGDNEQFF.

This clonotype was picked up many times. J is TRBJ2-7 and V is TRBV2; 10 bases match TRBD2. The CDR3 extends over 15 amino acids. V lost 6 bases to trimming and J lost 4 bases; unmatched junction nucleotides: 9. From germline, CDR1 is SNHLY and CDR2 FYNNEI. In DNA form, the CDR3 reads TGTGCCAGCAGGTATATGGTAGCGGGAGGTTACGAGCAGTACTTC. Translated, it gives CASRYMVAGGYEQYF.

There are many counts of this clonotype. This chain joins TRBV20-1 and TRBJ1-1; D gene ambiguous. The CDR3 contains 10 residues. V was trimmed by 3 bases and J by 10 bases, leaving 9 bases between them. Per germline, CDR1 DFQATT and CDR2 SNEGSKA (reference sequence). CDR3 sequence reads: CSASAQTAFF. The CDR3 bases are TGCAGTGCTAGTGCCCAGACAGCTTTCTTT.